This TCR beta chain was retrieved from a study of blood T cell repertoires in COVID-19. Across the study: The analysed material was cDNA or gDNA that came from T cells, B-cell-depleted T cells, or PBMCs.

Original analysis: Reference gene primer amplification yielded estimated nucleated cell counts. Sequencing was performed with immunoSEQ multiplex PCR; in TCRdb, only in-frame clones are kept and a portion is missing. V, J and clone size are those of that table, while D and trimming were read from the DNA. The repertoire holds about 120,000 clones, with less than 75% as singletons. Trimming removed 2 bases from V and 1 base from J; junction bases left unmatched: 10. The germline CDR1 and CDR2 sequences are SNHLY and FYNNEI. CDR3 length: 17 residues. This sequence joins TRBV2 and TRBJ2-5; 7 nucleotides line up with TRBD1. The clonotype was recovered from a human donor with acute or convalescent COVID-19. The donor label of this sample is uncertain. The sample comprised peripheral blood. CDR3 nucleotide sequence: TGTGCCAGCAGTGAATCTCTTAGGGGGCGCGGCCAAGAGACCCAGTACTTC. It specifies CASSESLRGRGQETQYF.